The 29 T cell receptor beta chains listed next were all sequenced from one sample in a study of cytomegalovirus exposure and HLA in healthy donors. Method: immunoSEQ multiplex PCR; TCRdb's copy keeps in-frame clones and lacks some. The data show about 360,000 clones, with roughly 89% seen just once and roughly 0.8% held by the top ten. Sequencing was carried out using PBMCs. The source is a woman aged 18-29 years in good health and CMV-seronegative.

The CDR3 region is CASSPGASGGNTIYF. CDR3 DNA sequence: TGTGCCAGCTCCCCTGGGGCCTCTGGAGGAAACACCATATATTTT. The chain combines TRBV7-3 with TRBJ1-3, with a possible D match to TRBD1 (5 bases). V lost 8 bases, J lost 4 bases, and 18 bases lay in between. Germline values: CDR1 SGHTA, CDR2 FQGTGA. The CDR3 totals 15 residues.

This chain connects TRBV5-4 to TRBJ2-5, with TRBD2 matching over 8 bases. In germline, CDR1 is SGHNT, CDR2 YYREEE (reference sequence). The CDR3 consists of 14 residues. The trim removed 0 bases at V and 5 bases at J, leaving 3 bases unmatched. The CDR3 is CASSLARLAETQYF. DNA of the CDR3: TGTGCCAGCAGCTTGGCGAGACTAGCGGAGACCCAGTACTTC.

This clone showed up just a few times. V usage is TRBV5-4 and J usage is TRBJ1-6; 8 positions match TRBD1. Germline values: CDR1 SGHNT, CDR2 YYREEE (reference sequence). Trimming cost V 1 base and J 14 bases; bases outside gene matches: 8. The CDR3 spans 14 residues. The CDR3 region has the DNA TGTGCCAGCAGCTTGTTTTCAGGGACAGGCACCCTCCACTTT. It encodes CASSLFSGTGTLHF.

The chain uses TRBV28 and TRBJ2-7; no firm D call. Deletions cut 8 bases from V and 0 bases from J, with 14 bases between. The CDR3 is made up of 14 amino acids. The germline CDR1 and CDR2 sequences are MDHEN and SYDVKM. CDR3 in DNA: TGTGCCAGCTGTGATGCGGCTAGCTCCTACGAGCAGTACTTC. This codes for CASCDAASSYEQYF.

The chain couples TRBV2 to TRBJ2-5; TRBD1 matches 10 bases. CDR3 length: 16 amino acids. Germline V CDR1 and CDR2: SNHLY, FYNNEI. Trimming at V came to 2 bases and at J to 5 bases, leaving 8 bases not matched to a gene. For the CDR3, the DNA is TGTGCCAGCAGTGAATTCCGACAGGGGGCCCGGGAGACCCAGTACTTC. Translated: CASSEFRQGARETQYF.

J is TRBJ2-7 and V is TRBV30; 8 bases agree with TRBD2. The CDR3 has 13 residues. CDR1 is GTSNPN, CDR2 SVGIG, per germline (reference sequence). J gave up 3 bases and V 2 bases, and 3 bases lay outside the gene matches. The CDR3 sequence: CAWSLAGSYEQYF. The CDR3, as DNA: TGTGCCTGGAGTTTAGCGGGGAGCTACGAGCAGTACTTC. The whole variable domain, filled in from reference TRBV30 and TRBJ2-7, reads SQTIHQWPATLVQPVGSPLSLECTVEGTSNPNLYWYRQAAGRGLQLLFYSVGIGQISSEVPQNLSASRPQDRQFILSSKKLLLSDSGFYLCAWSLAGSYEQYFGPGTRLTVT.

This chain uses TRBV5-1 with TRBJ2-7, with D possibly matching TRBD2 (6 bases). CDR3 length: 15 residues. The germline gives CDR1 SGHRS, CDR2 YFSETQ. V was cut by 4 bases and J by 2 bases, with 16 bases left in between. As DNA, the CDR3 is TGCGCCAGCAGCCCCGGGAGAATAGGTGCCTACGAGCAGTACTTC. Encoded protein: CASSPGRIGAYEQYF.

V is TRBV18 and J is TRBJ2-1, with 11 positions matching TRBD2. This CDR3 is built from 20 residues. The germline CDR1 and CDR2 sequences are KGHSH and LQKENI. The J segment lost 0 bases and the V segment lost 3 bases, leaving 13 bases of the junction unmatched. CDR3: CASSPKSLTSGAPSYNEQFF. The CDR3 nucleotides are TGTGCCAGCTCACCTAAATCCCTGACTAGCGGGGCCCCCTCCTACAATGAGCAGTTCTTC.

The chain joins TRBV7-6 to TRBJ2-7, with D possibly being TRBD1 (5 bases). This CDR3 region has 12 residues. V lost 1 base, J lost 7 bases, and 8 bases lay in between. CDR1 is SGHVS and CDR2 is FNYEAQ in the germline V gene. For the CDR3, the DNA is TGTGCCAGCAGCTTAGGCCGACAGGAGCAGTACTTC. Translating gives CASSLGRQEQYF.

The J gene is TRBJ2-1, the V gene TRBV11-3; TRBD1 aligns across 9 bases. The J segment lost 0 bases and the V segment lost 3 bases, leaving 6 bases of the junction unmatched. The germline V gene encodes CDR1 SGHNT and CDR2 YENEEA. The CDR3 contains 17 residues. The CDR3 DNA is TGTGCCAGCAGCTTGGACAGGGGCCTAAGCTCCTACAATGAGCAGTTCTTC. It yields the protein CASSLDRGLSSYNEQFF.

This sequence joins TRBV5-4 and TRBJ2-7; perhaps TRBD2 as D (6 bases). In germline, CDR1 is SGHNT, CDR2 YYREEE (reference sequence). CDR3 length: 16 amino acids. Trimming took off 0 bases at V and 2 bases at J, with 15 bases between the two ends. This CDR3 is CASSLAGAGQTYEQYF. DNA for the CDR3: TGTGCCAGCAGCTTGGCCGGAGCGGGCCAGACCTACGAGCAGTACTTC. The full variable domain, rest sourced from reference TRBV5-4 and TRBJ2-7, is ETGVTQSPTHLIKTRGQQVTLRCSSQSGHNTVSWYQQALGQGPQFIFQYYREEENGRGNFPPRFSGLQFPNYSSELNVNALELDDSALYLCASSLAGAGQTYEQYFGPGTRLTVT.

This sequence joins TRBV5-6 and TRBJ1-3; TRBD1 aligns across 9 bases. CDR3 length: 16 residues. The germline CDR1 and CDR2 sequences are SGHDT and YYEEEE. After removal of 4 bases from V and 2 bases from J, the junction contained 7 bases not matched to a gene. The CDR3: CASSTPGQGTGNTIYF. The CDR3 coding sequence is TGTGCCAGCAGCACTCCGGGACAGGGCACTGGAAACACCATATATTTT.

The V gene is TRBV30, the J gene TRBJ2-1; 14 bases agree with TRBD2. Looked up from germline, CDR1 is GTSNPN and CDR2 is SVGIG (reference sequence). The CDR3 runs to 18 residues. V lost 1 base and J lost 1; bases outside the gene matches: 6. The CDR3 region is CAWSGLAGGPESYNEQFF. CDR3 sequence (DNA): TGTGCCTGGAGTGGACTAGCGGGAGGGCCGGAATCCTACAATGAGCAGTTCTTC.

V gene TRBV27 combines with J gene TRBJ1-5, with D unresolved. The germline V gene has CDR1 MNHEY and CDR2 SMNVEV (reference sequence). This CDR3 contains 17 residues. Trimming took off 2 bases at V and 2 bases at J, with 16 bases between the two ends. CDR3 DNA: TGTGCCAGCAGTTTACTGGGCAGTCGGGATGGCAATCAGCCCCAGCATTTT. This sequence encodes CASSLLGSRDGNQPQHF.

The V and J genes are TRBV18 and TRBJ2-7, with 10 bases identical to TRBD2. The CDR3 has 16 amino acids. Per the germline V gene, CDR1 is KGHSH and CDR2 is LQKENI. Trimming took 3 bases from V and 5 from J; bases not matched to a gene: 10. CDR3 residues: CASSPTLAGSQNEQYF. CDR3 nucleotides: TGTGCCAGCTCACCCACACTAGCGGGATCTCAGAACGAGCAGTACTTC.

The chain employs TRBV7-2 and TRBJ1-5, with D tentatively TRBD1 (6 bases). The CDR3 extends over 14 amino acids. Trimming took 5 bases from V and 6 from J, leaving 14 bases between them. The germline V gene encodes CDR1 SGHTA and CDR2 FQGNSA. DNA for the CDR3: TGTGCCAGCAGCATCACAGGGTTGGGTCAGCCCCAGCATTTT. This gives the protein CASSITGLGQPQHF.

The chain employs TRBV7-9 and TRBJ1-2; D possibly corresponds to TRBD1 (6 bases). The CDR3 totals 13 residues. Trimming took off 2 bases at V and 7 bases at J, with 11 bases between the two ends. CDR1 and CDR2 from the germline V gene are SEHNR and FQNEAQ (reference sequence). The CDR3 coding sequence is TGTGCCAGCAGCTTAACAGGGCTGACTGGCTACACCTTC. Translation: CASSLTGLTGYTF.

The chain employs TRBV10-2 and TRBJ1-1; TRBD1 might be the D (6 bases). V was clipped by 6 bases and J by 5 bases, with 16 bases between them. The CDR3 runs 14 residues. Per the germline V gene, CDR1 is WSHSY and CDR2 is SAAADI. The CDR3 DNA reads TGCGCCAGCAGACCTTCAGGGGTATCGACTGAAGCTTTCTTT. Its translation: CASRPSGVSTEAFF.

V is TRBV27 and J is TRBJ2-6, with D unclear. Trimming shortened V by 5 bases and J by 0 bases, and 11 bases separated the two germline ends. This CDR3 is built from 16 residues. CDR1 is MNHEY and CDR2 is SMNVEV in the germline V gene (reference sequence). The CDR3 is CASSPSLSSGANVLTF. Here the CDR3 DNA reads TGTGCCAGCAGTCCCTCCCTTAGCTCTGGGGCCAACGTCCTGACTTTC.

The chain couples TRBV15 to TRBJ1-5; D not resolved. This CDR3 is built from 18 residues. In germline, CDR1 is LNHNV, CDR2 YYDKDF (reference sequence). Trimming pared 0 bases from V and 0 bases from J, leaving 15 bases between. The CDR3 is CATSRDRVAGDSNQPQHF. DNA of the CDR3: TGTGCCACCAGCAGAGATCGAGTTGCCGGGGATAGCAATCAGCCCCAGCATTTT.

The chain joins TRBV4-2 to TRBJ2-3; 7 positions agree with TRBD2. The J segment lost 0 bases and the V segment lost 5 bases, leaving 11 bases of the junction unmatched. The germline CDR1 and CDR2 sequences are LGHNA and YNFKEQ. There are 17 residues in the CDR3. CDR3 region: CASSVGGSGESTDTQYF. The CDR3 nucleotides are TGTGCCAGCAGCGTGGGAGGGAGCGGGGAGAGCACAGATACGCAGTATTTT.

This clone was seen only once. The rearrangement links TRBV27 to TRBJ2-7; TRBD1 is a possible D gene (6 bases). The CDR3 runs to 13 residues. CDR1 and CDR2 (germline): MNHEY, SMNVEV (reference sequence). The ends were cut back, 6 bases at V and 2 bases at J, with 11 bases in the middle. CDR3: CASSLDSAYEQYF. The CDR3 DNA sequence: TGTGCCAGCAGCCTGGACAGTGCCTACGAGCAGTACTTC.

There are a few counts of this clone. This chain links TRBV6-1 with TRBJ1-6, with no clear D. Looked up from germline, CDR1 is MNHNS and CDR2 is SASEGT. CDR3 length: 14 residues. Trimming shortened V by 4 bases and J by 11 bases, and 15 bases separated the two germline ends. This CDR3 is CASSGDTSNAPLHF. CDR3 nucleotide sequence: TGTGCCAGCAGTGGCGACACCTCTAACGCACCCCTCCACTTT.

The rearrangement uses TRBV27 and TRBJ1-6; 12 bases line up with TRBD1. Trimming cost V 3 bases and J 9 bases; bases outside gene matches: 9. Germline-derived CDR1 and CDR2 are MNHEY and SMNVEV (reference sequence). The CDR3 runs to 17 residues. The CDR3 is CASSLRDRGLSASPLHF. CDR3 coding DNA: TGTGCCAGCAGTTTGCGGGACAGGGGGCTCTCAGCTTCACCCCTCCACTTT.

J is TRBJ1-5 and V is TRBV6-1, with a weak D call TRBD1 (6 bases). CDR1 is MNHNS, CDR2 SASEGT, per germline. This CDR3 region has 16 residues. The V end was cut by 3 bases, the J end by 0 bases, with 12 bases between. CDR3 DNA: TGTGCCAGCAGTGACAGGGGTTCCTATAGCAATCAGCCCCAGCATTTT. This gives the protein CASSDRGSYSNQPQHF.

J is TRBJ2-2 and V is TRBV29-1; maybe TRBD1 (6 bases). Trimming left V 6 bases short and J 2 bases short, with 13 bases between. Germline assignment: CDR1 SQVTM and CDR2 ANQGSEA. This CDR3 has 14 amino acids. The DNA of the CDR3 is TGCAGCGTAAATACAGGGAGCAACACCGGGGAGCTGTTTTTT. It encodes CSVNTGSNTGELFF.

The chain uses TRBV18 and TRBJ2-7; the match to TRBD2 covers 7 bases. The CDR3 spans 16 residues. CDR1 and CDR2 (germline): KGHSH, LQKENI. The V segment lost 3 bases and the J segment 6 bases; nucleotides outside the gene matches: 14. CDR3 DNA sequence: TGTGCCAGCTCACCCCAGGGACTACGCAAGCGGGCCGAGCAGTACTTC. This codes for CASSPQGLRKRAEQYF.

This rearrangement joins TRBV5-1 to TRBJ2-3, with 14 bases lining up with TRBD2. After removal of 4 bases from V and 8 bases from J, the junction contained 6 bases not matched to a gene. The V gene's germline CDR1 is SGHRS and CDR2 YFSETQ. The CDR3 is made up of 15 amino acids. CDR3 residues: CASSLTSGGASTQYF. CDR3 nucleotide sequence: TGCGCCAGCAGCCTGACTAGCGGGGGGGCAAGTACGCAGTATTTT.

V and J are TRBV10-2 and TRBJ1-1; tentative D call: TRBD1 (5 bases). The germline V and J ends were trimmed by 2 bases and 0 bases, with 7 bases remaining between them. Germline assignment: CDR1 WSHSY and CDR2 SAAADI. This CDR3 is 14 amino acids long. CDR3 sequence (DNA): TGCGCCAGCAGTGAGCAGGGTCTGAACACTGAAGCTTTCTTT. Translated, it gives CASSEQGLNTEAFF.